This is a list of T cell receptor beta chains from one sample in a study of cytomegalovirus exposure and HLA in healthy donors. Profiled with immunoSEQ multiplex PCR; TCRdb holds only in-frame clones, not every one. The repertoire has roughly 120,000 clones, 70% to 85% of them found once; the top ten carry about 13%. Sample: PBMCs. The receptors shown here come from a woman aged 40 to 50 in good health and CMV-seropositive. The CDR3 runs from the conserved cysteine through the conserved F or W. Fields, in order: clone size, J gene, V gene, D gene, CDR3 DNA, CDR3 protein. D genes are given only for firm matches. Rows give clone size only sometimes, using once, few, many, or a class for an expanded clone.

>NA|TRBJ1-1|TRBV19|NA
TGTGCCAGTAGTATGGGGGCAGGGGCTGACCTCAACACTGAAGCTTTCTTT
CASSMGAGADLNTEAFF
>NA|TRBJ2-7|TRBV30|TRBD2
TGTGCCTGGAGTCCGGGACTAGCGGGAGGGCCGAGGAACGAGCAGTACTTC
CAWSPGLAGGPRNEQYF
>NA|TRBJ2-3|TRBV5-1|NA
TGCGCCAGCAGTTCCGGGACTTTTAGCACAGATACGCAGTATTTT
CASSSGTFSTDTQYF
>NA|TRBJ2-7|TRBV19|NA
TGTGCCAGCAGCTTAGACCCGACTTTCTCCTACGAGCAGTACTTC
CASSLDPTFSYEQYF
>NA|TRBJ2-3|TRBV5-4|TRBD1
TGTGCCAGCAGCCAGGCGGGACAGGGACGCACAGATACGCAGTATTTT
CASSQAGQGRTDTQYF
>once|TRBJ1-1|TRBV5-1|NA
TGCGCCAGCAGCTTGGTTCCAGGGAACACTGAAGCTTTCTTT
CASSLVPGNTEAFF
>NA|TRBJ1-1|TRBV6-1|TRBD1
TGTGCCAGCAGTACTCATCAGGGGGCGAACACTGAAGCTTTCTTT
CASSTHQGANTEAFF
>once|TRBJ1-2|TRBV10-2|NA
TGCGCCAGCAGTGACACCCCCGGGGGGGTAGAGGGCTACACCTTC
CASSDTPGGVEGYTF
>NA|TRBJ2-7|TRBV28|TRBD1
TGTGCCAGCAGCGGGGTGGCCCGGACAGGGAACTACGAGCAGTACTTC
CASSGVARTGNYEQYF
>NA|TRBJ1-4|TRBV4-1|NA
TGCGCCAGCAGCCAAGCCCCGGGGGGAAATGAAAAACTGTTTTTT
CASSQAPGGNEKLFF
>few|TRBJ2-1|TRBV30|TRBD2
TGTGCCTGGAGCACGGGACTAGCGGGAGGGTACAATGAGCAGTTCTTC
CAWSTGLAGGYNEQFF
>NA|TRBJ2-7|TRBV18|NA
TGTGCCAGCTCACCACCGGCCAGGGGAACGGACGAGCAGTACTTC
CASSPPARGTDEQYF
>NA|TRBJ1-3|TRBV30|NA
TGTGCCTGGAGCGGGACTTCTGGAAACACCATATATTTT
CAWSGTSGNTIYF
>NA|TRBJ1-1|TRBV11-2|NA
TGTGCCAGCAGGGGCACAGGGCACACTGAAGCTTTCTTT
CASRGTGHTEAFF
>NA|TRBJ1-4|TRBV28|TRBD1
TGTGCCAGCACCCGCCCCGGGACAGGGAACGAAAAACTGTTTTTT
CASTRPGTGNEKLFF
>NA|TRBJ1-5|TRBV19|NA
TGTGCCAGTAGGACTCAGCGGGATAGCAATCAGCCCCAGCATTTT
CASRTQRDSNQPQHF
>NA|TRBJ2-7|TRBV11-1|NA
TGTGCCAGCAGCTTAGATTACGCGACCTACGAGCAGTACTTC
CASSLDYATYEQYF
>few|TRBJ2-7|TRBV11-2|TRBD2
TGTGCCAGCAGCTTTCGGGAGGGCTCCTACGAGCAGTACTTC
CASSFREGSYEQYF
>NA|TRBJ2-7|TRBV7-9|TRBD1
TGTTCCAGCAGCTCCAGGGCCGGGACAGGGGTATTCTACGAGCAGTACTTC
CSSSSRAGTGVFYEQYF
>once|TRBJ2-2|TRBV7-2|NA
TGTGCCAGCAGCTTGGACAGCCCCGCTAACACCGGGGAGCTGTTTTTT
CASSLDSPANTGELFF
>NA|TRBJ2-5|TRBV5-1|NA
TGCGCCAGCAGCTTGGAGGGTCCGGCGGGGACCCAGTACTTC
CASSLEGPAGTQYF
>NA|TRBJ1-6|TRBV7-8|NA
TGTGCCAGCAGCATATACAGAGATCCGAATTCACCCCTCCACTTT
CASSIYRDPNSPLHF
>NA|TRBJ1-2|TRBV27|NA
TGTGCCAGCAGTCCACGGGTTTCTACGGGGGGCTACACCTTC
CASSPRVSTGGYTF
>NA|TRBJ2-7|TRBV2|NA
TGTGCCAGCAGTGTTACAGGGATGGGGAACGAGCAGTACTTC
CASSVTGMGNEQYF
>NA|TRBJ1-5|TRBV28|TRBD1
TGTGCCAGCAGTTTGACAGGGAGGAAGGACCAGCCCCAGCATTTT
CASSLTGRKDQPQHF
>NA|TRBJ2-7|TRBV19|TRBD1
TGTGCCAGTAGTTACGCCAAGACAGGGACCTACGAGCAGTACTTC
CASSYAKTGTYEQYF
>NA|TRBJ1-1|TRBV6-1|NA
TGTGCCAGCAGTGCAACCGACTCGTCTAGTGAAGCTTTCTTT
CASSATDSSSEAFF
>NA|TRBJ2-1|TRBV5-4|TRBD2
TGTGCCAGCAGCTTGCCGGGACTAGCAAGCGATGAGCAGTTCTTC
CASSLPGLASDEQFF
>once|TRBJ2-7|TRBV28|TRBD1
TGTGCCAGCAGACTCAGACTTGGACAGGGGGCCTCCTACGAGCAGTACTTC
CASRLRLGQGASYEQYF
>NA|TRBJ1-5|TRBV5-1|NA
TGCGCCAGCAGCGCCTTGGGGGACAACAATCAGCCCCAGCATTTT
CASSALGDNNQPQHF